These T cell receptor beta chains were read from a single sample in a study. TCRdb passed the RT-PCR reads through MiXCR, listing each CDR3 protein once. The table includes hundreds of thousands of distinct CDR3 sequences, 14% detected once. The sample was memory CD4+ T cells from blood. Receptor source: a female donor in good health, serving as a healthy control. The CDR3 runs from the conserved cysteine through the conserved F or W. The D gene is left open where the match is weak. Size is omitted from some rows. Given values are once, few, many or a class for expanded clones.

length,V,J,D,size,DNA,CDR3
15,TRBV5-1,TRBJ2-7,TRBD1,NA,TGCGCCAGCAGCGGGGGGGACAGGGTAACCTACGAGCAGTACTTC,CASSGGDRVTYEQYF
14,TRBV6-5,TRBJ2-3,NA,many,TGTGCCAGCAGTTCCCACGTAGTAACAGATACGCAGTATTTT,CASSSHVVTDTQYF
13,TRBV12-3/TRBV12-4,TRBJ2-1,NA,NA,TGTGCCAGCAATCTGAGACAAGCAACTGAGCAGTTCTTC,CASNLRQATEQFF
16,TRBV27,TRBJ2-2,NA,few,TGTGCCAGCAGTTTAGCCTATGGAGGGGACACCGGGGAGCTGTTTTTT,CASSLAYGGDTGELFF
13,TRBV7-3,TRBJ1-1,TRBD1,NA,TGTGCCAGCAGCCGCGACAGGGGCTTAGGGGCTTTCTTT,CASSRDRGLGAFF
14,TRBV7-2,TRBJ2-7,NA,many,TGTGCCAGCAGCTTAGTAACATCTTCCTACGAGCAGTACTTC,CASSLVTSSYEQYF
15,TRBV7-9,TRBJ2-7,NA,NA,TGTGCCAGCAGCCCAGTGCGGACAGATGCCTACGAGCAGTACTTC,CASSPVRTDAYEQYF
15,TRBV6-5,TRBJ2-1,NA,NA,TGTGCCAGCAGTTATGAGCAGGGTCTCTACAATGAGCAGTTCTTC,CASSYEQGLYNEQFF
15,TRBV5-4,TRBJ2-1,NA,few,TGTGCCAGCAGCCCACCGATGGGGGCCTACAATGAGCAGTTCTTC,CASSPPMGAYNEQFF
16,TRBV4-3,TRBJ2-7,TRBD2,few,TGCGCCAGCAGCCAGGCACTAGCGGACACCTCCTACGAGCAGTACTTC,CASSQALADTSYEQYF
15,TRBV20-1,TRBJ2-5,TRBD2,many,TGCAGTGCCTGGAGTCCGGGACTAGTGGTAGAGACCCAGTACTTC,CSAWSPGLVVETQYF
14,TRBV21-1,TRBJ2-5,NA,NA,TGTGCCGAAAGGACAACGAAACCCCAAGAGACCCAGTACTTC,CAERTTKPQETQYF
14,TRBV27,TRBJ2-2,TRBD1,NA,TGTGCCAGCAAGGGGACAGGGGGCTCCGGGGAGCTGTTTTTT,CASKGTGGSGELFF
17,TRBV27,TRBJ1-2,TRBD1,NA,TGTGCCAGCAGTTTGTATGGACAGGGGCGACTTACCTATGGCTACACCTTC,CASSLYGQGRLTYGYTF
14,TRBV6-6,TRBJ1-2,TRBD1,NA,TGTGCCAGCAGTTACTCGCAAGGGGGCGACGGCTACACCTTC,CASSYSQGGDGYTF
13,TRBV20-1,TRBJ1-4,NA,few,TGCAGTGCTTCAGGGGCGGCTAATGAAAAACTGTTTTTT,CSASGAANEKLFF
11,TRBV27,TRBJ2-5,TRBD1,many,TGTGCCAGCAGTAACAGGGGGCACCAGTACTTC,CASSNRGHQYF
16,TRBV5-4,TRBJ2-7,NA,NA,TGTGCCAGCAGCTTGGCCATCGGACAGAGCTCCTACGAGCAGTACTTC,CASSLAIGQSSYEQYF
16,TRBV7-3,TRBJ2-3,TRBD2,NA,TGTGCCAGCAGCTTAACGGCGGGAGTTAGAACAGATACGCAGTATTTT,CASSLTAGVRTDTQYF
14,TRBV18,TRBJ2-4,TRBD2,few,TGTGCCAGCTCACCACCTAGCGGGAGTGACATTCAGTACTTC,CASSPPSGSDIQYF
12,TRBV28,TRBJ2-3,NA,few,TGTGCCAGCAGAGAACCGGGTGGTACGCAGTATTTT,CASREPGGTQYF
14,TRBV7-8,TRBJ2-2,NA,few,TGTGCCAGCAGCTTAATGGGTAACACCGGGGAGCTGTTTTTT,CASSLMGNTGELFF
12,TRBV20-1,TRBJ1-1,NA,few,TGCAGTGCAGCCGACGGGGGCACTGAAGCTTTCTTT,CSAADGGTEAFF
14,TRBV27,TRBJ2-3,TRBD2,many,TGTGCCAGCAGTTCGGGACTAGTCCTAAATACGCAGTATTTT,CASSSGLVLNTQYF
13,TRBV5-1,TRBJ2-1,NA,many,TGCGCCAGCAATCCCCTTGGGGGGTATGAGCAGTTCTTC,CASNPLGGYEQFF
13,TRBV20-1,TRBJ2-7,NA,many,TGCAGTGCTACACGACAGCCCCTCTACGAGCAGTACTTC,CSATRQPLYEQYF
13,TRBV5-5,TRBJ1-2,NA,few,TGTGCCAGCAGCCCGAGCCCGCCGGATGGCTACACCTTC,CASSPSPPDGYTF
15,TRBV5-1,TRBJ2-1,NA,NA,TGCGCCAGCAGCGATCGGGGGAGCTCCTACAATGAGCAGTTCTTC,CASSDRGSSYNEQFF
15,TRBV10-3,TRBJ2-5,NA,few,TGTGCCATCAGTGACCCAGGTAGATTCCAAGAGACCCAGTACTTC,CAISDPGRFQETQYF
12,TRBV7-2,TRBJ1-1,NA,many,TGTGCCAGCAGCTCCCGGGGCACTGAAGCTTTCTTT,CASSSRGTEAFF
13,TRBV29-1,TRBJ1-5,NA,many,TGCAGCGCCGGGGAGGGCGGACGTGAGCCCCAGCATTTT,CSAGEGGREPQHF
14,TRBV7-3,TRBJ2-1,NA,NA,TGTGCCAGCAGCTCCCTCTGGTGGTACAATGAGCAGTTCTTC,CASSSLWWYNEQFF
17,TRBV7-9,TRBJ2-3,NA,NA,TGTGCCAGCACCAAGGGTCAGGTCACATCTAGCACAGATACGCAGTATTTT,CASTKGQVTSSTDTQYF
14,TRBV28,TRBJ1-3,NA,few,TGTGCCAGCAGCGCGGGGACACCTGGAAACACCATATATTTT,CASSAGTPGNTIYF
14,TRBV7-3,TRBJ2-2,NA,many,TGTGCCAGCCAGGACAGCGCGAACACCGGGGAGCTGTTTTTT,CASQDSANTGELFF
15,TRBV5-5,TRBJ2-1,TRBD1,few,TGTGCCAGCAGCCGACAGGGTTCAGCTTACAATGAGCAGTTCTTC,CASSRQGSAYNEQFF
15,TRBV24-1,TRBJ1-2,NA,few,TGTGCCACCAGTGATCTTGGCTCGGGGACCCCGAGGTACACCTTC,CATSDLGSGTPRYTF
14,TRBV5-5,TRBJ2-7,NA,few,TGTGCCAGCAGCCGACAGGAACGCCTCTACGAGCAGTACTTC,CASSRQERLYEQYF